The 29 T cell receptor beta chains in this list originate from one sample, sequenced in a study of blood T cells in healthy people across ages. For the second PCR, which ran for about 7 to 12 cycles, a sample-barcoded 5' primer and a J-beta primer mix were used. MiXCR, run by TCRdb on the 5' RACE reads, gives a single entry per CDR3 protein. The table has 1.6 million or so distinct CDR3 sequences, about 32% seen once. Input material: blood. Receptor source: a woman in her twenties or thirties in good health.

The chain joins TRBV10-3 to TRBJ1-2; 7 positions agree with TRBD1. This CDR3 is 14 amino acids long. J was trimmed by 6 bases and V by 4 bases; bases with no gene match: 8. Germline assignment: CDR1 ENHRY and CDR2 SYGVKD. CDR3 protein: CAISGEGALDGYTF. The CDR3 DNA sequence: TGTGCCATCAGTGGAGAGGGGGCCTTAGATGGCTACACCTTC.

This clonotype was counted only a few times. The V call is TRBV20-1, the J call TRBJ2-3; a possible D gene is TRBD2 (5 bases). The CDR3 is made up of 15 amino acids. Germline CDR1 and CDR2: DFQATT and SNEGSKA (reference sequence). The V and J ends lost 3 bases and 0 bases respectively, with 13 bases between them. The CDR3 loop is CSASIRGASTDTQYF. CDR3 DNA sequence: TGCAGTGCTAGTATCCGGGGAGCTAGCACAGATACGCAGTATTTT.

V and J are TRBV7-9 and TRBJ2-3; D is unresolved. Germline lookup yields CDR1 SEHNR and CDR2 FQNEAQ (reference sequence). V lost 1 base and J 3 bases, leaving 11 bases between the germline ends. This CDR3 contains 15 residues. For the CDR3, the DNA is TGTGCCAGCAGCTTAGGGGCCAGACGAACAGATACGCAGTATTTT. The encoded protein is CASSLGARRTDTQYF. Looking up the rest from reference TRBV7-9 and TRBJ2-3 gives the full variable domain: DTGVSQNPRHKITKRGQNVTFRCDPISEHNRLYWYRQTLGQGPEFLTYFQNEAQLEKSRLLSDRFSAERPKGSFSTLEIQRTEQGDSAMYLCASSLGARRTDTQYFGPGTRLTVL.

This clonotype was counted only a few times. CDR3 sequence (DNA): TGTGCCTGGAGTCCCGCAACCTTAGTTGGCTACACCTTC. This translates into CAWSPATLVGYTF. This chain uses TRBV30 with TRBJ1-2; D not certain. CDR1 and CDR2 (germline): GTSNPN, SVGIG (reference sequence). Deletions cut 2 bases from V and 7 bases from J, with 14 bases between. CDR3 length equals 13 residues.

The CDR3 here is CASSAEGDNEQFF. The CDR3 region has the DNA TGTGCCAGCAGTGCAGAGGGGGATAATGAGCAGTTCTTC. The chain combines TRBV6-4 with TRBJ2-1; D might be TRBD1 (6 bases). Trimming took off 4 bases at V and 7 bases at J, with 11 bases between the two ends. Per germline, CDR1 MRHNA and CDR2 SNTAGT. This CDR3 is built from 13 residues.

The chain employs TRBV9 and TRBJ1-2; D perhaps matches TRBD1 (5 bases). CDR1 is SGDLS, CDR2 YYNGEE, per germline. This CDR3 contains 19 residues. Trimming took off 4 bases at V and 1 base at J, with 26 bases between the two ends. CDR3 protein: CASSPDTKPTESHNYGYTF. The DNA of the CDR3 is TGTGCCAGCAGCCCCGATACCAAACCGACAGAGAGTCATAACTATGGCTACACCTTC.

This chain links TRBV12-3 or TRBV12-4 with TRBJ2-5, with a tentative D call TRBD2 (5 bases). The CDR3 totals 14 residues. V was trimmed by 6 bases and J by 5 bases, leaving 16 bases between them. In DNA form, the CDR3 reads TGTGCCAGCAGCCCACCGGGGTACGGGGAGACCCAGTACTTC. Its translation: CASSPPGYGETQYF.

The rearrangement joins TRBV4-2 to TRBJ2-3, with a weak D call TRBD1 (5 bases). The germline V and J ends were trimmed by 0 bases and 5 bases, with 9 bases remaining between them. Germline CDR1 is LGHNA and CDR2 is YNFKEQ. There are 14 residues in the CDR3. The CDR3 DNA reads TGTGCCAGCAGCCAAGATTCAGGGTTAGATACGCAGTATTTT. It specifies CASSQDSGLDTQYF.

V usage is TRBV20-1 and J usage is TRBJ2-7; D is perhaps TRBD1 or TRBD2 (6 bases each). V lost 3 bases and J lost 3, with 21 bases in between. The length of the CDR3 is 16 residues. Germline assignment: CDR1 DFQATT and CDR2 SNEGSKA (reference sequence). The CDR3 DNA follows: TGCAGTGCTAGGGGGCAAGGGGGGCGATTGGGCTACGAGCAGTACTTC. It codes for CSARGQGGRLGYEQYF.

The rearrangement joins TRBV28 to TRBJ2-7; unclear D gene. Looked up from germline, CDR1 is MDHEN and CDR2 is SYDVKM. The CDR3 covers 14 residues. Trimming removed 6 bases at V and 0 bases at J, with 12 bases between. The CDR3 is CASSLPDGSYEQYF. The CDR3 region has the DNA TGTGCCAGCAGCCTCCCCGACGGCTCCTACGAGCAGTACTTC.

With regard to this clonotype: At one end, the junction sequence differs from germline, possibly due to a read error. CDR3: CANSPQETQFF. CDR3 bases: TGTGCCAACTCACCTCAAGAGACCCAGTTCTTC. The chain combines TRBV18 with TRBJ2-1; D is undetermined. The germline V gene encodes CDR1 KGHSH and CDR2 LQKENI. The CDR3 covers 11 residues. The full variable domain, in which reference TRBV18 and TRBJ2-1 provide the parts outside the CDR3, is NAGVMQNPRHLVRRRGQEARLRCSPMKGHSHVYWYRQLPEEGLKFMVYLQKENIIDESGMPKERFSAEFPKEGPSILRIQQVVRGDSAAYFCANSPQETQFFGPGTRLTVL.

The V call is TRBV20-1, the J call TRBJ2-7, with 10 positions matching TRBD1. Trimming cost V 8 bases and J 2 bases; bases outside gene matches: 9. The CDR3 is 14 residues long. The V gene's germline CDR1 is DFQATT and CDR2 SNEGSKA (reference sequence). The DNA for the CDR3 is TGCAGTACTTATCCCGGACAGGGGGCCTACGAGCAGTACTTC. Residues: CSTYPGQGAYEQYF.

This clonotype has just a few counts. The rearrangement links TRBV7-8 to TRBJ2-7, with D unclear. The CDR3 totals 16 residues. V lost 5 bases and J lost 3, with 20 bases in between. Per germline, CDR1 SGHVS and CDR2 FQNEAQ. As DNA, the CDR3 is TGTGCCAGCAGCCTAACCAGGCTGCCCGACGACTACGAGCAGTACTTC. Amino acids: CASSLTRLPDDYEQYF.

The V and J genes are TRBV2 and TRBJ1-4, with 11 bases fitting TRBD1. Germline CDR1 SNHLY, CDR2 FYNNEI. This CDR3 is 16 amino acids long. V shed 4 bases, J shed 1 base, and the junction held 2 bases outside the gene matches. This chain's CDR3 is CASSGTGGETNEKLFF. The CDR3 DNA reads TGTGCCAGCAGTGGGACAGGGGGCGAAACTAATGAAAAACTGTTTTTT.

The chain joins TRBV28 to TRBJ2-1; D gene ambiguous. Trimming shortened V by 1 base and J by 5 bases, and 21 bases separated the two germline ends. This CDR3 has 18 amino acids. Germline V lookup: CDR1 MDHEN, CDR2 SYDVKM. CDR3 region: CASSLFSHRPFLNNEQFF. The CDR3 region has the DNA TGTGCCAGCAGTTTATTTTCACACCGCCCTTTCTTGAACAATGAGCAGTTCTTC.

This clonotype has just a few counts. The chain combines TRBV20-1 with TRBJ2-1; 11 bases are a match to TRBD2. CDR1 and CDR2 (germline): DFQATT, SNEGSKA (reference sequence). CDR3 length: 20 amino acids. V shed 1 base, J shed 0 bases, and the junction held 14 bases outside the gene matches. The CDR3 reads CSARARGLAGGSFSYNEQFF. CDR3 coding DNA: TGCAGTGCTAGAGCCCGGGGGCTAGCGGGGGGTTCCTTCTCCTACAATGAGCAGTTCTTC.

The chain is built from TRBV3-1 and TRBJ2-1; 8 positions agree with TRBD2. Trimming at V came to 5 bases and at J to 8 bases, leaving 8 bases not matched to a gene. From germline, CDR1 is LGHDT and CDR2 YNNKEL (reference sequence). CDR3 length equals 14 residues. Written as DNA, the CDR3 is TGTGCCAGCAGCTTCGGACTAGCACTGGATGAGCAGTTCTTC. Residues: CASSFGLALDEQFF.

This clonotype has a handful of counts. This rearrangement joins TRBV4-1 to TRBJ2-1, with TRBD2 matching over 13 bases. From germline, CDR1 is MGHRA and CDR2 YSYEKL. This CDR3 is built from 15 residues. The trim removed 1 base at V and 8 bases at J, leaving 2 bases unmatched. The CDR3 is CASSQGLAGGYEQFF. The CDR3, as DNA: TGCGCCAGCAGCCAAGGACTAGCGGGGGGCTATGAGCAGTTCTTC.

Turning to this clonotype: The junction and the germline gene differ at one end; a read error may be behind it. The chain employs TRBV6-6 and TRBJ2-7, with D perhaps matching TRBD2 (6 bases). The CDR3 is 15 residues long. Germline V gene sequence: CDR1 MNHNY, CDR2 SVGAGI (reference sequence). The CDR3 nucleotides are TGTGCCAGCAGTTACTCGACGGGAGTTTCCTACGTGCAGTACTTC. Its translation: CASSYSTGVSYVQYF.

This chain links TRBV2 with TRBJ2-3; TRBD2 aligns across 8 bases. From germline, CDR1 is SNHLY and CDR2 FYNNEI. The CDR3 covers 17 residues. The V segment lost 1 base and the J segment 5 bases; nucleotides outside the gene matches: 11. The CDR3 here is CASSEVVSGLAGDTQYF. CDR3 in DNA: TGTGCCAGCAGTGAAGTGGTCTCGGGGCTAGCGGGAGATACGCAGTATTTT.

CDR3 sequence reads: CASRENGYEQYF. CDR3 bases: TGTGCCAGCAGGGAGAATGGGTACGAGCAGTACTTC. The rearrangement uses TRBV2 and TRBJ2-7; D unclear. Between the trimmed V and J ends, which lost 6 bases and 4 bases, there was a span of 10 bases. The germline CDR1 and CDR2 sequences are SNHLY and FYNNEI. This CDR3 is built from 12 residues.

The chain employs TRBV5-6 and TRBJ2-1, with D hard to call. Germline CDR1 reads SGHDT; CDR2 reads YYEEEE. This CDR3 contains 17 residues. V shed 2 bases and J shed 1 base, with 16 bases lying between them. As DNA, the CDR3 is TGTGCCAGCAGCTTCCCCGTGGAGCAGCCTTCCTACAATGAGCAGTTCTTC. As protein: CASSFPVEQPSYNEQFF. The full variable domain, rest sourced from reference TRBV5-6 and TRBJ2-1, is DAGVTQSPTHLIKTRGQQVTLRCSPKSGHDTVSWYQQALGQGPQFIFQYYEEEERQRGNFPDRFSGHQFPNYSSELNVNALLLGDSALYLCASSFPVEQPSYNEQFFGPGTRLTVL.

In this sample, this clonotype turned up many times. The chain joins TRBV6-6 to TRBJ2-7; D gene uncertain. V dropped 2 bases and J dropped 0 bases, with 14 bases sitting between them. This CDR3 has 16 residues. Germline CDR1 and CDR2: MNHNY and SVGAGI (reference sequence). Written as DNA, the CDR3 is TGTGCCAGCAGTTACGTGGTCTCTAAAAGCTCCTACGAGCAGTACTTC. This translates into CASSYVVSKSSYEQYF.

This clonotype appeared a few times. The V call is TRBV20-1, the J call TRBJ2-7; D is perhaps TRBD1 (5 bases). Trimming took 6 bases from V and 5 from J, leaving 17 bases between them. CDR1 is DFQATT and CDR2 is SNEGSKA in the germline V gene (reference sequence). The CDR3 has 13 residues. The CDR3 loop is CSAPGQGGNEQYF. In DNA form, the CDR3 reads TGCAGTGCCCCCGGGCAGGGTGGAAACGAGCAGTACTTC.

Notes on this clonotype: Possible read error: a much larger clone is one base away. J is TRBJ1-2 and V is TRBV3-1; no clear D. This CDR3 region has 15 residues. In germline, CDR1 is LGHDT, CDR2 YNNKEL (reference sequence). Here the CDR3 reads CASSPHDTSNHGYTF. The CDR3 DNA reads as TGTGCCAGCAGCCCTCATGACACTTCTAACCATGGCTACACCTTC.

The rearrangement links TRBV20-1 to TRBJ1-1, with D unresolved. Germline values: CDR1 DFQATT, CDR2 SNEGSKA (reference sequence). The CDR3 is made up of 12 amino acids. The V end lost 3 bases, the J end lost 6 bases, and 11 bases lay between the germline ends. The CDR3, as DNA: TGCAGTGCTAGGTCGGGGAAGTCTGAAGCTTTCTTT. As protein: CSARSGKSEAFF.

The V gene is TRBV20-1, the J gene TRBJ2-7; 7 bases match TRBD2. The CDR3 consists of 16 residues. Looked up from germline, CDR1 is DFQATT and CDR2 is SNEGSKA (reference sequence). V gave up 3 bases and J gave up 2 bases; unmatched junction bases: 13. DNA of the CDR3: TGCAGTGCTAGCCTGCCCCCTCAGCGGGATGCCTACGAGCAGTACTTC. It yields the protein CSASLPPQRDAYEQYF.

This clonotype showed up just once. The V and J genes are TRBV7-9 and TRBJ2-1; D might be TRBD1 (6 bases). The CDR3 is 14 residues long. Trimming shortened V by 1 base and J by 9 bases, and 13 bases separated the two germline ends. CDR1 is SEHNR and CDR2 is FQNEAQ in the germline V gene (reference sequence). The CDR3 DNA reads TGTGCCAGCAGCTTAGTGGGCAGGGGTGGTGAGCAGTTCTTC. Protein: CASSLVGRGGEQFF. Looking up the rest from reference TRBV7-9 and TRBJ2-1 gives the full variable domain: DTGVSQNPRHKITKRGQNVTFRCDPISEHNRLYWYRQTLGQGPEFLTYFQNEAQLEKSRLLSDRFSAERPKGSFSTLEIQRTEQGDSAMYLCASSLVGRGGEQFFGPGTRLTVL.

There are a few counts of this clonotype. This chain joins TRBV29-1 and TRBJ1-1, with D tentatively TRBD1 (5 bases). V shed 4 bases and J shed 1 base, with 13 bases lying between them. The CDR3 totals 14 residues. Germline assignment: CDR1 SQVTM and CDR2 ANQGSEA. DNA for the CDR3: TGCAGCGTTGTGTCAGGGTGGAAGAACACTGAAGCTTTCTTT. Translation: CSVVSGWKNTEAFF.